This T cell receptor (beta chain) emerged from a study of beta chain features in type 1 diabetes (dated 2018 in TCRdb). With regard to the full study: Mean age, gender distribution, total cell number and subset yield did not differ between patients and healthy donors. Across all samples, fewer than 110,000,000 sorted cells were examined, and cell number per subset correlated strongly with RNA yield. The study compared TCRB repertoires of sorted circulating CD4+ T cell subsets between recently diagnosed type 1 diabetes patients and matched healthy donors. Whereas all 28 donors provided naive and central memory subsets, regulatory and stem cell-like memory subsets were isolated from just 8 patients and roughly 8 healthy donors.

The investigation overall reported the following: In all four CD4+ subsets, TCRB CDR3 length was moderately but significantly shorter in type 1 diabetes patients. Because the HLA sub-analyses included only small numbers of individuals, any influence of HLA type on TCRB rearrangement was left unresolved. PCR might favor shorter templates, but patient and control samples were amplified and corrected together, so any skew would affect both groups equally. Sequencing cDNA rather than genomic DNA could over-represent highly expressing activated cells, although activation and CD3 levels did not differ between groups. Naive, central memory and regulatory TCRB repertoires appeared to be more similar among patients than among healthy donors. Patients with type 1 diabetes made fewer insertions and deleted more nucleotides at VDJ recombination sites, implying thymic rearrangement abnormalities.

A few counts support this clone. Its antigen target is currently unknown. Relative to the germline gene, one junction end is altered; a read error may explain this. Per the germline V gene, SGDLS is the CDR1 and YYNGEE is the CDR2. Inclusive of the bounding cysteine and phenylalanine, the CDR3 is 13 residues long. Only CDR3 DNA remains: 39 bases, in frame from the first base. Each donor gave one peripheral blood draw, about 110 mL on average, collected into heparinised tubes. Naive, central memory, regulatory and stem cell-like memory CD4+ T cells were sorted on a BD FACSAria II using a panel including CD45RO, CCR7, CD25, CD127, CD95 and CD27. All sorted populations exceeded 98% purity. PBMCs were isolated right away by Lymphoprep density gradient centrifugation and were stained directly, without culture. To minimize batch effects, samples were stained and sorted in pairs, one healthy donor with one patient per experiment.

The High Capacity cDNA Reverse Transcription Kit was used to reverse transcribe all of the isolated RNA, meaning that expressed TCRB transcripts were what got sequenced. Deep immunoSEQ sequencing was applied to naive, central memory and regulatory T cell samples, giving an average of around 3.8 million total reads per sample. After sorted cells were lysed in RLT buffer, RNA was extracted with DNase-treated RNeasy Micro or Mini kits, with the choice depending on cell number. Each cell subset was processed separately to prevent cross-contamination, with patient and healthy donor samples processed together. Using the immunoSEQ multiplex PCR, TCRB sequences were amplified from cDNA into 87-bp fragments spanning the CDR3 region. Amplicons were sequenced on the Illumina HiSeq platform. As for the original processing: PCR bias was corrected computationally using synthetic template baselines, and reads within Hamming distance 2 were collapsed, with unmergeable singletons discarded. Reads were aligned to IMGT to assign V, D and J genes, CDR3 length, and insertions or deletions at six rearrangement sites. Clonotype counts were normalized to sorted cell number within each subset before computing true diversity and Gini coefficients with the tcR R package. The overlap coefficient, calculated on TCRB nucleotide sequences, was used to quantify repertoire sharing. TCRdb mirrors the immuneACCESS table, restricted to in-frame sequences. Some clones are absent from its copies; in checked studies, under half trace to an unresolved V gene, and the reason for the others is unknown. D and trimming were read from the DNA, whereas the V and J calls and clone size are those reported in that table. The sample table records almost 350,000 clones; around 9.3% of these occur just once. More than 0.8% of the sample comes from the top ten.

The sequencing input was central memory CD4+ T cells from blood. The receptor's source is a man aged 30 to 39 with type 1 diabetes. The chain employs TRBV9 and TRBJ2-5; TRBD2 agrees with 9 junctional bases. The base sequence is TGCAACAAACAGCGGGGGGCCGGGGAGACCCAGTACTTC. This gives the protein CNKQRGAGETQYF.